This T cell receptor (beta chain) was retrieved from a study of human T cells and chemical hapten exposure. The CDR3 has 14 amino acids. CDR1 is MGHRA, CDR2 YSYEKL, per germline. The V and J ends lost 9 bases and 3 bases, in that order; junction bases with no gene match: 10. TCRdb re-called the RACE reads with MiXCR, one entry per CDR3 protein. The repertoire holds under 100,000 distinct CDR3 sequences, with approximately 9% as singletons. The sample's time point: pre-sensitization, week 0. Described treatment: therapeutic diphenylcyclopropenone sensitization with weekly scalp DPC. The chain has TRBV4-1 and TRBJ1-2; TRBD1 aligns across 7 bases. This clonotype originated in a man between 40 and 49 years old with alopecia areata. Some clones in this sample may be carry-over from other donors' samples. Sequencing used whole blood, obtained in connection with sensitization to the hapten diphenylcyclopropenone (DPC). CDR3 amino acids: CASTGQAGDYGYTF. The DNA of the CDR3 is TGCGCCAGTACCGGACAGGCAGGAGACTATGGCTACACCTTC.